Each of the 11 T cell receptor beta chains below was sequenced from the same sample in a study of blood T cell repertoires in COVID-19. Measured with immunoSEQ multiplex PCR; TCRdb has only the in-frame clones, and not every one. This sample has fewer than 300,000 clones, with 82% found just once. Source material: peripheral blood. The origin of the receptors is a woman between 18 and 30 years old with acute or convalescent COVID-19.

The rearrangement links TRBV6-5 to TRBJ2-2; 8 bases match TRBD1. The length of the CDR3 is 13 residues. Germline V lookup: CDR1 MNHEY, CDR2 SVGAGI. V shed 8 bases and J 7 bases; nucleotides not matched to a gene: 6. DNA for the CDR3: TGTGCCAGCGACAGGGGCGGTGGCGGGGAGCTGTTTTTT. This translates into CASDRGGGGELFF.

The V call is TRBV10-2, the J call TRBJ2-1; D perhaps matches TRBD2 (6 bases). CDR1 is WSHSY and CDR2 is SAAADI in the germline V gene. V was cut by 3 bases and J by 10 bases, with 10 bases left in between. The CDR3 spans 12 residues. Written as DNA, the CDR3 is TGCGCCAGCAGTGAAGGGAGGACAGAGCAGTTCTTC. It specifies CASSEGRTEQFF.

The CDR3 loop is CASSLAGGRTGELFF. DNA of the CDR3: TGTGCCAGCAGCTTGGCTGGAGGGCGGACCGGGGAGCTGTTTTTT. This rearrangement joins TRBV5-6 to TRBJ2-2; D is possibly TRBD2 (6 bases). The CDR3 contains 15 residues. V lost 0 bases and J 5 bases, leaving 11 bases between the germline ends. In germline, CDR1 is SGHDT, CDR2 YYEEEE.

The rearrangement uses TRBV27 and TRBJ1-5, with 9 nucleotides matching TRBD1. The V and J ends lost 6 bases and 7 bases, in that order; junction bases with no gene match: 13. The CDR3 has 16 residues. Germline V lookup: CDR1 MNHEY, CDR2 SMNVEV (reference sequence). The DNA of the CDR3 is TGTGCCAGCAGCAGAAAAGGGACAGGGAGGATACAGCCCCAGCATTTT. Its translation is CASSRKGTGRIQPQHF.

The CDR3 sequence: CASSPQRNQETQYF. The CDR3 DNA follows: TGTGCCAGCAGCCCCCAGCGGAACCAAGAGACCCAGTACTTC. The chain uses TRBV7-2 and TRBJ2-5; possible D gene TRBD2, 5 bases. The CDR3 has 14 residues. The germline V and J ends were trimmed by 5 bases and 0 bases, with 10 bases remaining between them. Looked up from germline, CDR1 is SGHTA and CDR2 is FQGNSA.

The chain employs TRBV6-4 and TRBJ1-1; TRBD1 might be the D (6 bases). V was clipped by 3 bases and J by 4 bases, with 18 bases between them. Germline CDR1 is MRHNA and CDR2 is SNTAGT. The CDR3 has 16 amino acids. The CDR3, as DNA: TGTGCCAGCAGTGAGACCTTACAGGGAGGGACCACTGAAGCTTTCTTT. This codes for CASSETLQGGTTEAFF.

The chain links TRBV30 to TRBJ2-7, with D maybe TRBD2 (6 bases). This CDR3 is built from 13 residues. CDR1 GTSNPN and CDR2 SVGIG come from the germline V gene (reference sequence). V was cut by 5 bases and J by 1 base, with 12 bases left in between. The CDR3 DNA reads TGTGCCTGGGAGCGGGTGGGGTCCTACGAGCAGTACTTC. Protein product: CAWERVGSYEQYF.

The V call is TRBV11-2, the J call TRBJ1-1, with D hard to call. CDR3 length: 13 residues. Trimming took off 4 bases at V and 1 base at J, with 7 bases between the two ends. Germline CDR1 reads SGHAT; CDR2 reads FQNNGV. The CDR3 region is CASSSPGNTEAFF. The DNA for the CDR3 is TGTGCCAGCAGCTCCCCCGGGAACACTGAAGCTTTCTTT. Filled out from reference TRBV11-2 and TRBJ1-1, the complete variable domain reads EAGVAQSPRYKIIEKRQSVAFWCNPISGHATLYWYQQILGQGPKLLIQFQNNGVVDDSQLPKDRFSAERLKGVDSTLKIQPAKLEDSAVYLCASSSPGNTEAFFGQGTRLTVV.

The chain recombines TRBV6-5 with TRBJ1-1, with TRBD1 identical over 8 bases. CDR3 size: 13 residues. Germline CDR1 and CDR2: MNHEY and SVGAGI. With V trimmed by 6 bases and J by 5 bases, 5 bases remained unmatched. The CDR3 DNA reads TGTGCCAGCAGGATACAGGGGGAGACTGAAGCTTTCTTT. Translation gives CASRIQGETEAFF.

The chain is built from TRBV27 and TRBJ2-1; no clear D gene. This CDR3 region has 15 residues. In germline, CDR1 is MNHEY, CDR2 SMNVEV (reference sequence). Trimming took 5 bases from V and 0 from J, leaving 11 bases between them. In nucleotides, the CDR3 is TGTGCCAGCAGTCTGTATCAGGACTCCTACAATGAGCAGTTCTTC. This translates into CASSLYQDSYNEQFF.

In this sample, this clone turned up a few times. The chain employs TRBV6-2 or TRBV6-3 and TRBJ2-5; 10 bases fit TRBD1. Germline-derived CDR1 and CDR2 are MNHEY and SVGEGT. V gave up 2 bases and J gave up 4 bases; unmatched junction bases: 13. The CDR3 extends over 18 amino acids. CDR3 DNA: TGTGCCAGCAGTTACACCGTCCGACAGGGGGCGATTCGAGAGACCCAGTACTTC. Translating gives CASSYTVRQGAIRETQYF.